These 28 T cell receptor beta chains originate from one sample sequenced in a study of cytomegalovirus exposure and HLA in healthy donors. The PCR used 60 Vbeta and 13 Jbeta primers. Profiled with immunoSEQ multiplex PCR; TCRdb holds only in-frame clones, not every one. Here the sample spans 89,000 or so clones, 75% to 85% being singletons. Sequences were obtained from PBMCs. The receptors originated from a man aged 18 to 29 in good health and CMV-seropositive.

This chain uses TRBV10-3 with TRBJ2-3; maybe TRBD2 (6 bases). Germline assignment: CDR1 ENHRY and CDR2 SYGVKD. V was pared by 4 bases and J by 4 bases, with 9 bases between. The CDR3 is 13 residues long. The CDR3 region is CAISGGTPDTQYF. The CDR3 DNA sequence: TGTGCCATCAGTGGCGGGACCCCAGATACGCAGTATTTT.

The DNA for the CDR3 is TGTGCCAGTAGTATGGGCAGGGCCACTGAAGCTTTCTTT. Translated: CASSMGRATEAFF. The chain joins TRBV19 to TRBJ1-1; tentative D call: TRBD1 (5 bases). Germline V gene sequence: CDR1 LNHDA, CDR2 SQIVND (reference sequence). Trimming pared 3 bases from V and 4 bases from J, leaving 9 bases between. The CDR3 consists of 13 residues.

This clone showed up just a few times. V and J are TRBV7-8 and TRBJ2-7; 10 bases match TRBD1. This CDR3 spans 15 amino acids. CDR1 SGHVS and CDR2 FQNEAQ come from the germline V gene. Unmatched junction bases numbered 6, after V lost 5 bases and J lost 2 bases. CDR3 protein: CASSHRQGATYEQYF. The CDR3, as DNA: TGTGCCAGCAGCCATAGACAGGGGGCCACCTACGAGCAGTACTTC.

About this clone: The junction departs from the called germline gene at one end, perhaps through a read error. This sequence joins TRBV6-5 and TRBJ2-7, with 9 bases aligning to TRBD1. The CDR3 is 13 amino acids. Germline loops: CDR1 MNHEY, CDR2 SVGAGI. CDR3 sequence: CASSYSRTGVFGF. The DNA of the CDR3 is TGTGCCAGCAGTTACTCTAGGACAGGGGTTTTCGGCTTC.

The V and J genes are TRBV13 and TRBJ1-2; the D gene is possibly TRBD1 (6 bases). V was shortened by 5 bases and J by 5 bases, with 21 bases between the two germline ends. The germline V gene has CDR1 PRHDT and CDR2 FYEKMQ (reference sequence). The CDR3 spans 16 residues. Here the CDR3 reads CASSPPIGQRFYGYTF. In nucleotides, the CDR3 is TGTGCCAGCAGCCCTCCGATAGGACAGCGATTTTATGGCTACACCTTC.

A single count supports this clone. The V call is TRBV18, the J call TRBJ1-1, with TRBD1 matching over 7 bases. After removal of 3 bases from V and 3 bases from J, the junction contained 16 bases not matched to a gene. The CDR3 runs 18 residues. The germline V gene has CDR1 KGHSH and CDR2 LQKENI. CDR3 loop: CASSPLDRSGGRDTEAFF. The CDR3 DNA reads TGTGCCAGCTCACCCCTGGACAGGTCTGGAGGAAGGGACACTGAAGCTTTCTTT.

The chain recombines TRBV6-1 with TRBJ2-3; TRBD2 agrees at 7 bases. Losses at the gene ends were 2 bases for V and 6 bases for J; bases not matched to a gene: 11. In germline, CDR1 is MNHNS, CDR2 SASEGT. The CDR3 loop spans 16 amino acids. This CDR3 is CASSERGGGTMDTQYF. The CDR3 DNA reads TGTGCCAGCAGTGAACGAGGCGGGGGTACCATGGATACGCAGTATTTT.

V gene TRBV19 combines with J gene TRBJ2-7, with a weak D call TRBD2 (5 bases). Germline-derived CDR1 and CDR2 are LNHDA and SQIVND (reference sequence). The V gene lost 4 bases and the J gene lost 5 bases, with 12 bases spanning the gap. The CDR3 totals 13 residues. The CDR3 loop reads CASSTLSGNEQYF. The CDR3 region has the DNA TGTGCCAGTAGTACTTTGTCCGGGAACGAGCAGTACTTC.

V gene TRBV7-7 combines with J gene TRBJ2-1, with D possibly TRBD2 on 5 matching bases. Germline V gives CDR1 SSHAT, CDR2 FNYEAQ (reference sequence). Trimming left V 5 bases short and J 5 bases short, with 10 bases between. The CDR3 is 13 residues long. CDR3 nucleotides: TGTGCCAGCAGCCAAGGGCGGGACAATGAGCAGTTCTTC. Translation gives CASSQGRDNEQFF.

V is TRBV6-5 and J is TRBJ2-5; D may be TRBD2 (6 bases). This CDR3 comprises 14 residues. V lost 4 bases, J lost 2 bases, and 11 bases lay in between. The germline V gene has CDR1 MNHEY and CDR2 SVGAGI. CDR3 region: CASSSGGVQETQYF. CDR3 in DNA: TGTGCCAGCAGTTCGGGCGGGGTGCAAGAGACCCAGTACTTC.

The gene calls are TRBV5-1 and TRBJ2-1, with 14 bases fitting TRBD2. V shed 4 bases and J 0 bases; nucleotides not matched to a gene: 9. There are 19 residues in the CDR3. Germline CDR1 and CDR2: SGHRS and YFSETQ. As DNA, the CDR3 is TGCGCCAGCAGCCAGAGGACTAGCGGGGGGCAGAGCTCCTACAATGAGCAGTTCTTC. Translating gives CASSQRTSGGQSSYNEQFF.

This chain links TRBV27 with TRBJ2-1, with 12 bases aligning to TRBD2. CDR3 length: 16 amino acids. J gave up 4 bases and V 3 bases, and 4 bases lay outside the gene matches. Germline loops: CDR1 MNHEY, CDR2 SMNVEV (reference sequence). CDR3 nucleotide sequence: TGTGCCAGCAGTTTCGGACTAGCGGGGTTTTACAATGAGCAGTTCTTC. This encodes CASSFGLAGFYNEQFF.

The V call is TRBV9, the J call TRBJ2-3, with D perhaps TRBD2 (5 bases). V lost 2 bases to trimming and J lost 3 bases, with 7 bases between them. CDR1 and CDR2 from the germline V gene are SGDLS and YYNGEE. This CDR3 comprises 13 residues. CDR3 nucleotides: TGTGCCAGCAGCGTTGAGGGAACAGATACGCAGTATTTT. Translated: CASSVEGTDTQYF.

This chain joins TRBV30 and TRBJ1-5, with 7 positions matching TRBD1. Germline trimming cut 0 bases from V and 5 bases from J; bases unmatched to any gene: 7. This CDR3 region has 15 residues. In germline, CDR1 is GTSNPN, CDR2 SVGIG (reference sequence). DNA for the CDR3: TGTGCCTGGAGTGTACTAAGGGGGCCTGATCAGCCCCAGCATTTT. Its translation is CAWSVLRGPDQPQHF. Full variable domain (rest looked up from reference TRBV30 and TRBJ1-5): SQTIHQWPATLVQPVGSPLSLECTVEGTSNPNLYWYRQAAGRGLQLLFYSVGIGQISSEVPQNLSASRPQDRQFILSSKKLLLSDSGFYLCAWSVLRGPDQPQHFGDGTRLSIL.

The chain recombines TRBV14 with TRBJ1-1, with 9 nucleotides matching TRBD1. Germline V CDR1 and CDR2: SGHDN, FVKESK. Unmatched junction bases numbered 2, after V lost 2 bases and J lost 4 bases. The CDR3 runs 14 residues. The DNA of the CDR3 is TGTGCCAGCAGCCAACTGACAGGGGGCACTGAAGCTTTCTTT. Its translation: CASSQLTGGTEAFF. The full variable domain, completed using reference TRBV14 and TRBJ1-1, is EAGVTQFPSHSVIEKGQTVTLRCDPISGHDNLYWYRRVMGKEIKFLLHFVKESKQDESGMPNNRFLAERTGGTYSTLKVQPAELEDSGVYFCASSQLTGGTEAFFGQGTRLTVV.

The V and J genes are TRBV4-1 and TRBJ2-7; maybe TRBD1 (5 bases). In germline, CDR1 is MGHRA, CDR2 YSYEKL. This CDR3 is 14 amino acids long. The V and J ends lost 1 base and 2 bases respectively, with 9 bases between them. DNA of the CDR3: TGCGCCAGCAGCCAAGTACAGGAACCCTACGAGCAGTACTTC. Its translation: CASSQVQEPYEQYF.

The count of this clone is one. V usage is TRBV19 and J usage is TRBJ2-6, with D unresolved. V was shortened by 7 bases and J by 4 bases, with 17 bases between the two germline ends. CDR1 LNHDA and CDR2 SQIVND come from the germline V gene (reference sequence). The CDR3 consists of 16 residues. In nucleotides, the CDR3 is TGTGCCAGTACCGGGTCCCCCCTAGGAGGGGCCAACGTCCTGACTTTC. Its protein product is CASTGSPLGGANVLTF.

CDR3 sequence (DNA): TGCAGCGCACTACGCCGGGAGGCCAACGTCCTGACTTTC. Translated, it gives CSALRREANVLTF. The rearrangement joins TRBV29-1 to TRBJ2-6; D might be TRBD2 (5 bases). The germline V gene has CDR1 SQVTM and CDR2 ANQGSEA. Trimming took off 7 bases at V and 6 bases at J, with 13 bases between the two ends. There are 13 residues in the CDR3. Full variable domain (outside the CDR3, taken from reference TRBV29-1 and TRBJ2-6): SAVISQKPSRDICQRGTSLTIQCQVDSQVTMMFWYRQQPGQSLTLIATANQGSEATYESGFVIDKFPISRPNLTFSTLTVSNMSPEDSSIYLCSALRREANVLTFGAGSRLTVL.

J is TRBJ2-3 and V is TRBV6-6; D unclear. The CDR3 is 14 amino acids. CDR1 MNHNY and CDR2 SVGAGI come from the germline V gene (reference sequence). The V end was cut by 3 bases, the J end by 4 bases, with 11 bases between. The CDR3 reads CASSYGQKADTQYF. The CDR3 DNA reads as TGTGCCAGCAGTTATGGGCAGAAAGCAGATACGCAGTATTTT.

This clone was detected a few times. The chain employs TRBV5-1 and TRBJ2-7, with a tentative D call TRBD2 (6 bases). Germline-derived CDR1 and CDR2 are SGHRS and YFSETQ. The V end was cut by 4 bases, the J end by 5 bases, with 19 bases between. CDR3 size: 15 residues. CDR3 in DNA: TGCGCCAGCAGCAAAAACGGTGGGGGGTTGGACGAGCAGTACTTC. This codes for CASSKNGGGLDEQYF.

V usage is TRBV5-1 and J usage is TRBJ1-2; D is perhaps TRBD1 (5 bases). The V end was cut by 4 bases, the J end by 5 bases, with 12 bases between. Germline-derived CDR1 and CDR2 are SGHRS and YFSETQ. The CDR3 totals 13 residues. DNA for the CDR3: TGCGCCAGCAGCCCAACAACAGGTTATGGCTACACCTTC. Translating it yields CASSPTTGYGYTF.

This clone has only a few counts. V gene TRBV27 combines with J gene TRBJ1-1; 7 nucleotides match TRBD1. The CDR3 is 14 amino acids. V dropped 5 bases and J dropped 1; count of bases not matched to a gene: 4. Germline V gene sequence: CDR1 MNHEY, CDR2 SMNVEV (reference sequence). CDR3 DNA: TGTGCCAGCAGTCCCCGACAGGGGAACACTGAAGCTTTCTTT. It encodes CASSPRQGNTEAFF.

The genes are TRBV7-8 and TRBJ1-1; D remains unclear. Germline V gene sequence: CDR1 SGHVS, CDR2 FQNEAQ. V was cut by 5 bases and J by 9 bases, with 16 bases left in between. The CDR3 is made up of 13 amino acids. DNA of the CDR3: TGTGCCAGCAGCCCGCCCGAGGGCCGACAAGCTTTCTTT. Its protein is CASSPPEGRQAFF.

This chain connects TRBV25-1 to TRBJ2-5; D is possibly TRBD1 (5 bases). The J call may be incorrect, as the DNA end agrees better with TRBJ2-7. From germline, CDR1 is MGHDK and CDR2 SYGVNS. The CDR3 contains 14 residues. The CDR3 loop reads CASSVGASTYEQYF. CDR3 DNA sequence: TGTGCCAGCAGTGTAGGGGCCAGTACCTACGAGCAGTACTTC.

This chain connects TRBV27 to TRBJ2-7; 7 bases line up with TRBD2. With V trimmed by 6 bases and J by 0 bases, 11 bases remained unmatched. CDR1 and CDR2 (germline): MNHEY, SMNVEV (reference sequence). CDR3 length: 16 amino acids. CDR3 DNA sequence: TGTGCCAGCAGGAGAACTGCGGGGGTGGGCTCCTACGAGCAGTACTTC. This codes for CASRRTAGVGSYEQYF.

V and J are TRBV7-8 and TRBJ2-7, with D possibly being TRBD1 (5 bases). This CDR3 has 14 residues. Germline CDR1 reads SGHVS; CDR2 reads FQNEAQ. V lost 0 bases, J lost 6 bases, and 12 bases lay in between. CDR3 in DNA: TGTGCCAGCAGCTTAGCAGGGTTTCAGGGCGAGCAGTACTTC. Amino acid sequence: CASSLAGFQGEQYF.

This sequence joins TRBV10-1 and TRBJ2-7; TRBD1 agrees at 8 bases. Germline loops: CDR1 WNHNN, CDR2 SYGVQD (reference sequence). This CDR3 spans 14 amino acids. After removal of 5 bases from V and 6 bases from J, the junction contained 9 bases not matched to a gene. Here the CDR3 reads CASSTGGPQSEQYF. The CDR3, as DNA: TGCGCCAGCAGTACAGGGGGTCCCCAGTCCGAGCAGTACTTC.

This chain links TRBV10-3 with TRBJ2-3, with 8 positions matching TRBD2. With 7 bases clipped from V and 3 bases from J, the junction kept 3 bases outside the gene matches. Germline V gene data show CDR1 as ENHRY and CDR2 as SYGVKD. This CDR3 contains 13 residues. This CDR3 is CAITRGATDTQYF. The CDR3 nucleotides are TGTGCCATCACGCGGGGGGCAACAGATACGCAGTATTTT.